Below are 22 T cell receptor beta chains sequenced from a single sample in a study of blood T cell repertoires in COVID-19. Some clones are missing from TCRdb's copy, which holds only in-frame ones; the method was immunoSEQ multiplex PCR. The table includes under 250,000 clones, approximately 84% detected once. Material for sequencing was PBMCs or T cells enriched from blood (not recorded which). These receptors came from a man in his 60s who had recovered from COVID-19.

Notes on this clone: Different DNA sequences within this sample yield the same CDR3. The chain employs TRBV9 and TRBJ1-4, with TRBD1 as a possible D gene (6 bases). The germline V gene encodes CDR1 SGDLS and CDR2 YYNGEE. The CDR3 extends over 14 amino acids. Trimming pared 0 bases from V and 8 bases from J, leaving 11 bases between. DNA of the CDR3: TGTGCCAGCAGCGTAGGAACAGGGCGGGAAAAACTGTTTTTT. Protein product: CASSVGTGREKLFF.

This clone was counted a few times. The chain carries TRBV11-2 and TRBJ2-2; 8 bases match TRBD1. The CDR3 length is 16 residues. Trimming removed 5 bases from V and 2 bases from J; junction bases left unmatched: 7. CDR1 SGHAT and CDR2 FQNNGV come from the germline V gene. The CDR3 here is CASSRGQGRNTGELFF. The CDR3 region has the DNA TGTGCCAGCAGCCGCGGACAGGGTAGAAACACCGGGGAGCTGTTTTTT. The complete variable domain, with remaining parts taken from reference TRBV11-2 and TRBJ2-2, reads EAGVAQSPRYKIIEKRQSVAFWCNPISGHATLYWYQQILGQGPKLLIQFQNNGVVDDSQLPKDRFSAERLKGVDSTLKIQPAKLEDSAVYLCASSRGQGRNTGELFFGEGSRLTVL.

V and J are TRBV5-5 and TRBJ1-1; D unclear. V was trimmed by 4 bases and J by 3 bases, leaving 13 bases between them. Germline lookup yields CDR1 SGHKS and CDR2 YYEKEE (reference sequence). The CDR3 totals 14 residues. The CDR3 loop reads CASSLAIVDTEAFF. As DNA, the CDR3 is TGTGCCAGCAGCCTCGCGATAGTGGACACTGAAGCTTTCTTT.

CDR3 sequence (DNA): TGTGCCAGCAGCTTAGGTCGGGAAACCTACGAGCAGTACTTC. Translated: CASSLGRETYEQYF. The gene calls are TRBV7-2 and TRBJ2-7; perhaps TRBD2 as D (5 bases). The V gene's germline CDR1 is SGHTA and CDR2 FQGNSA. V was shortened by 1 base and J by 2 bases, with 9 bases between the two germline ends. The CDR3 has 14 amino acids.

Only one count was recorded for this clone. V usage is TRBV11-3 and J usage is TRBJ2-7; 8 nucleotides line up with TRBD2. The V gene end was trimmed by 5 bases and the J gene end by 0 bases; junction bases not matched to a gene: 9. The CDR3 has 16 residues. Per the germline V gene, CDR1 is SGHNT and CDR2 is YENEEA. CDR3 residues: CASSNPGGAPSYEQYF. CDR3 DNA: TGTGCCAGCAGCAACCCCGGGGGGGCCCCCTCCTACGAGCAGTACTTC.

The gene calls are TRBV6-5 and TRBJ2-7; TRBD1 matches 7 bases. Trimming at V came to 0 bases and at J to 6 bases, leaving 8 bases not matched to a gene. The germline gives CDR1 MNHEY, CDR2 SVGAGI. The CDR3 covers 15 residues. CDR3 nucleotide sequence: TGTGCCAGCAGTTACTCATCTAGGGGGCGCTTCGAGCAGTACTTC. It encodes CASSYSSRGRFEQYF.

A single count supports this clone. The junction does not match germline at one end; this may be a read error. The J gene is TRBJ1-2, the V gene TRBV10-3; D is possibly TRBD1 (5 bases). This CDR3 contains 11 residues. The germline V gene encodes CDR1 ENHRY and CDR2 SYGVKD. The CDR3, as DNA: TGTGCCACCAGTACGGGGGATGGCTACACCTTC. Residues: CATSTGDGYTF.

The V and J genes are TRBV29-1 and TRBJ2-7, with D maybe TRBD1 (6 bases). The germline V gene encodes CDR1 SQVTM and CDR2 ANQGSEA. This CDR3 contains 12 residues. Trimming pared 7 bases from V and 2 bases from J, leaving 12 bases between. This CDR3 is CSAGGQPYEQYF. CDR3 nucleotide sequence: TGCAGCGCCGGAGGACAGCCCTACGAGCAGTACTTC.

The genes are TRBV19 and TRBJ1-6, with D uncertain. The CDR3 sequence is 14 residues long. V was pared by 5 bases and J by 7 bases, with 12 bases between. In germline, CDR1 is LNHDA, CDR2 SQIVND (reference sequence). The CDR3 spells CASSLEASNSPLHF. CDR3 DNA: TGTGCCAGTAGTCTCGAGGCCTCAAATTCACCCCTCCACTTT.

The rearrangement uses TRBV12-5 and TRBJ1-1; D uncertain. The germline V gene has CDR1 LGHNT and CDR2 FRNRAP. Trimming cost V 3 bases and J 1 base, with 6 bases left between them. This CDR3 spans 13 amino acids. The CDR3 loop is CASGFFGNTEAFF. DNA for the CDR3: TGTGCTAGTGGTTTTTTCGGGAACACTGAAGCTTTCTTT.

The chain recombines TRBV11-3 with TRBJ2-2; a weak D match, TRBD2 (5 bases). V gave up 3 bases and J gave up 7 bases, with 15 bases separating them. CDR1 and CDR2 (germline): SGHNT, YENEEA. This CDR3 contains 15 residues. The CDR3 region is CASSFGLSRDGELFF. As DNA, the CDR3 is TGTGCCAGCAGCTTCGGACTTAGCCGAGACGGGGAGCTGTTTTTT. The full variable domain, its missing parts supplied by reference TRBV11-3 and TRBJ2-2, is EAGVVQSPRYKIIEKKQPVAFWCNPISGHNTLYWYLQNLGQGPELLIRYENEEAVDDSQLPKDRFSAERLKGVDSTLKIQPAELGDSAVYLCASSFGLSRDGELFFGEGSRLTVL.

The genes are TRBV5-6 and TRBJ1-5, with D tentatively TRBD1 (6 bases). The V and J ends lost 5 bases and 14 bases respectively, with 23 bases between them. This CDR3 has 14 residues. Germline V lookup: CDR1 SGHDT, CDR2 YYEEEE. The CDR3 protein is CASSSGQSVGLEHF. Here the CDR3 DNA reads TGTGCCAGCAGTTCCGGACAGTCGGTGGGGTTGGAGCATTTT.

The chain joins TRBV25-1 to TRBJ1-1, with 7 bases fitting TRBD1. CDR3 length: 13 residues. V lost 5 bases, J lost 3 bases, and 3 bases stayed unmatched. Germline V CDR1 and CDR2: MGHDK, SYGVNS. Written as DNA, the CDR3 is TGTGCCAGCAGTAGACAGGGACACACTGAAGCTTTCTTT. Translation gives CASSRQGHTEAFF.

The chain combines TRBV10-3 with TRBJ2-7, with TRBD2 identical over 10 bases. CDR1 ENHRY and CDR2 SYGVKD come from the germline V gene. CDR3 length: 16 residues. Losses at the gene ends were 2 bases for V and 4 bases for J; bases not matched to a gene: 8. The CDR3 bases are TGTGCCATCAGTGAGGATTCTAGCGGGGGTGGGTACGAGCAGTACTTC. This encodes CAISEDSSGGGYEQYF.

The rearrangement joins TRBV5-6 to TRBJ2-7; TRBD2 is a possible D gene (5 bases). Germline CDR1 and CDR2: SGHDT and YYEEEE. V was pared by 4 bases and J by 3 bases, with 17 bases between. There are 15 residues in the CDR3. CDR3 sequence: CASSPGERPLYEQYF. In DNA, the CDR3 is TGTGCCAGCAGCCCCGGTGAGCGGCCTCTCTACGAGCAGTACTTC.

The chain carries TRBV5-4 and TRBJ1-2; TRBD1 matches at 9 bases. There are 15 residues in the CDR3. The junction had 6 bases not matched to a gene; V was cut back by 2 bases and J by 4 bases. Germline-derived CDR1 and CDR2 are SGHNT and YYREEE (reference sequence). CDR3 sequence: CASSLQGARFYGYTF. CDR3 nucleotide sequence: TGTGCCAGCAGCTTACAGGGGGCGCGGTTCTATGGCTACACCTTC.

CDR3: CASSLGGQGVTEAFF. In DNA form, the CDR3 reads TGTGCCAGCAGCTTAGGGGGACAGGGGGTCACTGAAGCTTTCTTT. The chain has TRBV7-2 and TRBJ1-1; the match to TRBD1 covers 11 bases. The CDR3 extends over 15 amino acids. CDR1 is SGHTA, CDR2 FQGNSA, per germline. The ends lost 1 base at V and 4 bases at J; junction bases unmatched: 2.

The chain uses TRBV7-9 and TRBJ1-2; D gene uncertain. This CDR3 comprises 12 residues. Germline V gene data show CDR1 as SEHNR and CDR2 as FQNEAQ (reference sequence). Trimming left V 2 bases short and J 7 bases short, with 8 bases between. The CDR3 DNA is TGTGCCAGCAGCTTATCGGAGGGTGGCTACACCTTC. Translation: CASSLSEGGYTF. The full variable domain, completed using reference TRBV7-9 and TRBJ1-2, is DTGVSQNPRHKITKRGQNVTFRCDPISEHNRLYWYRQTLGQGPEFLTYFQNEAQLEKSRLLSDRFSAERPKGSFSTLEIQRTEQGDSAMYLCASSLSEGGYTFGSGTRLTVV.

The chain carries TRBV6-5 and TRBJ2-5; tentative D call: TRBD1 (7 bases). CDR3 length: 16 amino acids. Trimming shortened V by 2 bases and J by 4 bases, and 17 bases separated the two germline ends. Germline assignment: CDR1 MNHEY and CDR2 SVGAGI. CDR3 in amino acids: CASSYGGGTAAETQYF. The CDR3 DNA reads TGTGCCAGCAGTTACGGAGGAGGGACAGCGGCAGAGACCCAGTACTTC.

The chain has TRBV29-1 and TRBJ2-7; D is perhaps TRBD2 (5 bases). The CDR3 has 11 residues. Trimming cost V 3 bases and J 7 bases, with 10 bases left between them. Germline CDR1 and CDR2: SQVTM and ANQGSEA. The CDR3 DNA sequence: TGCAGCGTTGAGACTACTTCGGAGCAGTACTTC. It codes for CSVETTSEQYF.

The chain carries TRBV19 and TRBJ2-5, with 9 bases fitting TRBD1. This CDR3 contains 15 residues. After removal of 2 bases from V and 4 bases from J, the junction contained 5 bases not matched to a gene. Per germline, CDR1 LNHDA and CDR2 SQIVND (reference sequence). The CDR3 region is CASSIRTGARETQYF. DNA of the CDR3: TGTGCCAGTAGTATACGGACAGGGGCCAGAGAGACCCAGTACTTC.

J is TRBJ2-7 and V is TRBV7-2, with 9 bases that match TRBD1. The CDR3 contains 15 residues. Germline loops: CDR1 SGHTA, CDR2 FQGNSA. Trimming cost V 2 bases and J 6 bases; bases outside gene matches: 8. DNA of the CDR3: TGTGCCAGCAGCTTATGGACAGGGGATGCCCTCGAGCAGTACTTC. It codes for CASSLWTGDALEQYF. The full variable domain, its missing parts supplied by reference TRBV7-2 and TRBJ2-7, is GAGVSQSPSNKVTEKGKDVELRCDPISGHTALYWYRQSLGQGLEFLIYFQGNSAPDKSGLPSDRFSAERTGGSVSTLTIQRTQQEDSAVYLCASSLWTGDALEQYFGPGTRLTVT.